This entry lists 30 T cell receptor beta chains sequenced from one sample in a study of T cells after yellow fever vaccination. One entry per CDR3 protein results from TCRdb running MiXCR on the 5' RACE reads. The repertoire holds 200,000 to 250,000 distinct CDR3 sequences, with about 7% as singletons. The material sequenced was CD4+ T cells sorted from PBMCs, taken 15 days after the yellow fever booster vaccination. The receptors derive from a man aged 30-40 years who received the YFV17D yellow fever vaccine.

This clonotype has a handful of counts. The genes are TRBV6-1 and TRBJ1-1, with D perhaps matching TRBD1 (6 bases). The CDR3 sequence is 15 residues long. The germline CDR1 and CDR2 sequences are MNHNS and SASEGT. V was cut by 5 bases and J by 0 bases, with 13 bases left in between. The chain's CDR3 is CASSPTRTVNTEAFF. CDR3 DNA: TGTGCCAGCAGTCCCACGAGGACAGTGAACACTGAAGCTTTCTTT.

The V and J genes are TRBV20-1 and TRBJ2-5, with D hard to call. The CDR3 is made up of 12 amino acids. CDR1 and CDR2 from the germline V gene are DFQATT and SNEGSKA (reference sequence). The ends were cut back, 1 base at V and 5 bases at J, with 8 bases in the middle. DNA for the CDR3: TGCAGTGCTAGAGTGGGTCCGGAGACCCAGTACTTC. It specifies CSARVGPETQYF.

This clonotype was observed at least ten times. This sequence joins TRBV24-1 and TRBJ1-1; 7 bases fit TRBD1. Germline V CDR1 and CDR2: KGHDR, SFDVKD. The V segment lost 2 bases and the J segment 9 bases; nucleotides outside the gene matches: 5. The CDR3 loop spans 13 amino acids. The CDR3 is CATSDYRGAQAFF. In nucleotides, the CDR3 is TGTGCCACCAGTGATTACAGGGGAGCCCAAGCTTTCTTT.

Concerning this clonotype itself: Since a much larger clone is just one base distant, this may be a read error. The CDR3 sequence is CASSTSGHTSYEQYF. CDR3 sequence (DNA): TGTGCCAGCAGTACCTCGGGACACACCTCCTACGAGCAGTACTTC. This chain connects TRBV7-2 to TRBJ2-7, with D possibly matching TRBD1 (6 bases). V lost 6 bases, J lost 0 bases, and 15 bases lay in between. The CDR3 loop spans 15 amino acids. Per germline, CDR1 SGHTA and CDR2 FQGNSA. Full variable domain (rest looked up from reference TRBV7-2 and TRBJ2-7): GAGVSQSPSNKVTEKGKDVELRCDPISGHTALYWYRQSLGQGLEFLIYFQGNSAPDKSGLPSDRFSAERTGGSVSTLTIQRTQQEDSAVYLCASSTSGHTSYEQYFGPGTRLTVT.

Ten or more counts support this clonotype. The CDR3 DNA follows: TGTGCCATAGCCCCGGGCTACCAAGAGACCCAGTACTTC. This codes for CAIAPGYQETQYF. The rearrangement joins TRBV6-1 to TRBJ2-5; D gene unclear. CDR1 and CDR2 from the germline V gene are MNHNS and SASEGT. The CDR3 is 13 residues long. The V end was cut by 10 bases, the J end by 0 bases, with 12 bases between.

This clonotype was counted only a few times. The chain employs TRBV9 and TRBJ2-1; 11 bases are shared with TRBD2. The CDR3 spans 16 residues. V was pared by 3 bases and J by 4 bases, with 6 bases of the junction left unmatched. Germline CDR1 and CDR2: SGDLS and YYNGEE. The CDR3 DNA sequence: TGTGCCAGCAGCGCCCGAGGGACTAGCGGATACAATGAGCAGTTCTTC. This translates into CASSARGTSGYNEQFF.

This clonotype was counted ten times or more. The chain recombines TRBV10-3 with TRBJ2-3; 13 bases fit TRBD2. Germline loops: CDR1 ENHRY, CDR2 SYGVKD. J gave up 4 bases and V 11 bases, and 6 bases lay outside the gene matches. The CDR3 covers 14 residues. This chain's CDR3 is CAVSGTSGADTQYF. The CDR3 nucleotides read TGTGCCGTGTCCGGGACTAGCGGGGCAGATACGCAGTATTTT.

In its sample, this clonotype was seen many times. The chain joins TRBV7-2 to TRBJ2-1, with TRBD2 as a possible D gene (5 bases). There are 16 residues in the CDR3. V lost 3 bases and J 3 bases, leaving 15 bases between the germline ends. CDR1 is SGHTA, CDR2 FQGNSA, per germline. For the CDR3, the DNA is TGTGCCAGCAGCTTTCAGCGGAGCCCCAGCTACAATGAGCAGTTCTTC. Protein sequence: CASSFQRSPSYNEQFF.

This clonotype has a count of ten or more. This sequence joins TRBV11-2 and TRBJ2-2, with 7 positions matching TRBD2. J gave up 6 bases and V 6 bases, and 10 bases lay outside the gene matches. The CDR3 is made up of 15 amino acids. Germline CDR1 is SGHAT and CDR2 is FQNNGV. This CDR3 is CASRKPGLPSGELFF. The CDR3 DNA follows: TGTGCCAGCAGAAAACCGGGACTACCCTCCGGGGAGCTGTTTTTT. Supplemented by reference TRBV11-2 and TRBJ2-2, the full variable domain reads EAGVAQSPRYKIIEKRQSVAFWCNPISGHATLYWYQQILGQGPKLLIQFQNNGVVDDSQLPKDRFSAERLKGVDSTLKIQPAKLEDSAVYLCASRKPGLPSGELFFGEGSRLTVL.

J is TRBJ2-1 and V is TRBV7-9; D tentatively reads TRBD1 or TRBD2 (5 bases each). Trimming took 3 bases from V and 5 from J, leaving 17 bases between them. CDR3 size: 16 residues. Looked up from germline, CDR1 is SEHNR and CDR2 is FQNEAQ (reference sequence). Here the CDR3 reads CASSLGIGAVHNEQFF. CDR3 nucleotides: TGTGCCAGCAGCTTGGGCATCGGGGCCGTCCACAATGAGCAGTTCTTC.

This clonotype was counted a few times. The chain is built from TRBV14 and TRBJ2-5, with D hard to call. CDR3 length equals 13 residues. Germline values: CDR1 SGHDN, CDR2 FVKESK. Trimming stripped 0 bases from V and 5 bases from J, with 7 bases between. The CDR3 nucleotides read TGTGCCAGCAGCCAAGAAAATCAGGAGACCCAGTACTTC. Its translation is CASSQENQETQYF. Combining the CDR3 with reference TRBV14 and TRBJ2-5 gives the whole variable domain EAGVTQFPSHSVIEKGQTVTLRCDPISGHDNLYWYRRVMGKEIKFLLHFVKESKQDESGMPNNRFLAERTGGTYSTLKVQPAELEDSGVYFCASSQENQETQYFGPGTRLLVL.

This clonotype was recorded at least ten times. The chain joins TRBV5-1 to TRBJ2-2, with no clear D. Between the trimmed V and J ends, which lost 0 bases and 3 bases, there was a span of 9 bases. The CDR3 length is 15 residues. CDR1 and CDR2 (germline): SGHRS, YFSETQ. The CDR3 loop reads CASSLAGTDTGELFF. CDR3 nucleotide sequence: TGCGCCAGCAGCTTGGCCGGTACAGACACCGGGGAGCTGTTTTTT.

This clonotype was detected many times. The chain couples TRBV7-2 to TRBJ2-5; TRBD2 aligns across 9 bases. V shed 2 bases and J 5 bases; nucleotides not matched to a gene: 9. The CDR3 contains 16 residues. Germline loops: CDR1 SGHTA, CDR2 FQGNSA. The CDR3 DNA reads as TGTGCCAGCAGCTTACGCCATAGCGGGAGAATGGAGACCCAGTACTTC. Amino acids: CASSLRHSGRMETQYF.

This clonotype was recorded many times. V and J are TRBV12-3 or TRBV12-4 and TRBJ1-2; D is ambiguous. The CDR3 loop spans 13 amino acids. With 1 base removed from V and 7 bases from J, the gap between germline ends came to 10 bases. CDR3 in DNA: TGTGCCAGCAGTTTAGAGATAGGGAGTGGCTACACCTTC. Protein product: CASSLEIGSGYTF.

This clonotype was found many times. The rearrangement links TRBV6-2 or TRBV6-3 to TRBJ2-7; no clear D gene. This CDR3 is built from 12 residues. V lost 9 bases, J lost 0 bases, and 9 bases lay in between. Germline V gene lookup returns CDR1 MNHEY and CDR2 SVGEGT. The CDR3 loop reads CASKMGSYEQYF. The CDR3 nucleotides read TGTGCCAGTAAAATGGGCTCCTACGAGCAGTACTTC.

Note on this clonotype: The junction departs from germline at one end; a sequencing error may be responsible. The chain employs TRBV12-3 or TRBV12-4 and TRBJ2-1; 13 nucleotides line up with TRBD2. The CDR3 runs to 16 residues. The DNA for the CDR3 is TGTGCCAGCAGTTCCGGGACTAGCGGGACGAGGGGTGAGCAGTCCTTC. It yields the protein CASSSGTSGTRGEQSF.

There are a few counts of this clonotype. The J gene is TRBJ2-1, the V gene TRBV20-1; D not resolved. V was trimmed by 6 bases and J by 0 bases, leaving 12 bases between them. CDR1 is DFQATT and CDR2 is SNEGSKA in the germline V gene (reference sequence). This CDR3 spans 14 amino acids. CDR3 region: CSAHRTSSYNEQFF. CDR3 sequence (DNA): TGCAGTGCACACCGGACGAGCTCCTACAATGAGCAGTTCTTC.

Here the CDR3 reads CASSYRIGAGHGYTF. The CDR3 nucleotides read TGTGCCAGCAGTTACCGCATAGGGGCAGGACATGGCTACACCTTC. The V and J genes are TRBV6-5 and TRBJ1-2, with D possibly TRBD1 on 5 matching bases. V lost 2 bases to trimming and J lost 6 bases, with 16 bases between them. Germline V gene data show CDR1 as MNHEY and CDR2 as SVGAGI. This CDR3 is 15 amino acids long.

This clonotype was counted only a few times. The V and J genes are TRBV28 and TRBJ2-2; 8 bases line up with TRBD1. Trimming at V came to 5 bases and at J to 4 bases, leaving 12 bases not matched to a gene. The germline V gene has CDR1 MDHEN and CDR2 SYDVKM. The CDR3 totals 17 residues. The CDR3 here is CASSLPGQGRTTGELFF. As DNA, the CDR3 is TGTGCCAGCAGTCTTCCAGGACAGGGAAGGACCACCGGGGAGCTGTTTTTT.

This clonotype was seen a few times. The chain joins TRBV15 to TRBJ2-1; the match to TRBD1 covers 10 bases. CDR3 size: 14 residues. The junction had 6 bases not matched to a gene; V was cut back by 8 bases and J by 5 bases. From germline, CDR1 is LNHNV and CDR2 YYDKDF (reference sequence). CDR3 DNA: TGTGCCACCGACCGGGACAGGGGAAACAATGAGCAGTTCTTC. Protein: CATDRDRGNNEQFF.

This clonotype was found a few times. The CDR3 reads CASSQGQGEYQPQHF. CDR3 DNA: TGTGCCAGCAGCCAAGGGCAGGGGGAATATCAGCCCCAGCATTTT. The rearrangement uses TRBV7-9 and TRBJ1-5; 7 nucleotides line up with TRBD1. V dropped 5 bases and J dropped 5; count of bases not matched to a gene: 9. The CDR3 contains 15 residues. Germline CDR1 SEHNR, CDR2 FQNEAQ (reference sequence).

This clonotype was detected only a few times. This rearrangement joins TRBV5-1 to TRBJ2-5; D perhaps matches TRBD1 (5 bases). This CDR3 is built from 16 residues. CDR1 SGHRS and CDR2 YFSETQ come from the germline V gene. Trimming took off 0 bases at V and 5 bases at J, with 17 bases between the two ends. As DNA, the CDR3 is TGCGCCAGCAGCTTGGCCACTGGGGCCGTCGTGGAGACCCAGTACTTC. Amino acids: CASSLATGAVVETQYF.

On this clonotype itself: It may be a read error: a sequence one base away is much more abundant. V is TRBV5-1 and J is TRBJ2-3; 9 bases line up with TRBD1. This CDR3 spans 15 amino acids. Germline values: CDR1 SGHRS, CDR2 YFSETQ. This CDR3 reads CASSEGQGSTDTRYF. In DNA, the CDR3 is TGCGCCAGCAGCGAGGGACAGGGAAGCACAGATACGCGGTATTTT.

The J gene is TRBJ1-1, the V gene TRBV7-6; TRBD1 might be the D (5 bases). The CDR3 runs to 15 residues. V shed 6 bases and J shed 2 bases, with 16 bases lying between them. Germline CDR1 SGHVS, CDR2 FNYEAQ. The DNA for the CDR3 is TGTGCCAGCAGAGCCATCGGGACGTCTAACACTGAAGCTTTCTTT. Its protein product is CASRAIGTSNTEAFF.

This clonotype turned up a few times. The chain joins TRBV12-5 to TRBJ2-3; 7 nucleotides agree with TRBD1. After removal of 5 bases from V and 4 bases from J, the junction contained 3 bases not matched to a gene. The CDR3 sequence is 13 residues long. Germline V gene lookup returns CDR1 LGHNT and CDR2 FRNRAP. The CDR3 region has the DNA TGTGCTAGTGGTCCCCAGGGGGCAGATACGCAGTATTTT. Its protein is CASGPQGADTQYF.

This chain links TRBV5-1 with TRBJ2-2, with D perhaps matching TRBD2 (6 bases). Germline CDR1 SGHRS, CDR2 YFSETQ. The CDR3 has 15 residues. Trimming removed 7 bases at V and 0 bases at J, with 13 bases between. The CDR3 sequence is CASSRTIPNTGELFF. The DNA of the CDR3 is TGCGCCAGCTCCCGGACTATCCCGAACACCGGGGAGCTGTTTTTT.

The CDR3 spells CASSPIPRNSYEQYF. CDR3 bases: TGTGCCAGCAGCCCGATCCCTCGGAACAGCTACGAGCAGTACTTC. The V gene is TRBV6-2 or TRBV6-3, the J gene TRBJ2-7, with D uncertain. The CDR3 sequence is 15 residues long. CDR1 and CDR2 from the germline V gene are MNHEY and SVGEGT. Trimming pared 6 bases from V and 3 bases from J, leaving 18 bases between.

This clonotype turned up a few times. This sequence joins TRBV20-1 and TRBJ1-1; D unclear. Germline CDR1 reads DFQATT; CDR2 reads SNEGSKA (reference sequence). This CDR3 region has 15 residues. CDR3 amino acids: CRTTLGPWGDTEAFF. The DNA of the CDR3 is TGCAGGACCACGTTAGGGCCCTGGGGAGACACTGAAGCTTTCTTT.

This clonotype was seen a few times. The V gene is TRBV4-3, the J gene TRBJ2-5, with D tentatively TRBD2 (5 bases). The ends were cut back, 5 bases at V and 3 bases at J, with 10 bases in the middle. The germline V gene encodes CDR1 LGHNA and CDR2 YSLEER. The CDR3 runs to 13 residues. In nucleotides, the CDR3 is TGCGCCAGCAGCATAGCGAGAGAAGAGACCCAGTACTTC. Amino acids: CASSIAREETQYF.

There are a few counts of this clonotype. The chain uses TRBV7-2 and TRBJ1-2; D is unresolved. The V gene's germline CDR1 is SGHTA and CDR2 FQGNSA. Trimming stripped 0 bases from V and 3 bases from J, with 8 bases between. The CDR3 is made up of 14 amino acids. The chain's CDR3 is CASSLASPYYGYTF. The DNA for the CDR3 is TGTGCCAGCAGCTTAGCGAGCCCTTACTATGGCTACACCTTC.